This TCR beta chain stems from a study of T-cell memory formation after mild COVID-19. Across the whole study: TCR clusters were mostly donor specific. Study results and caveats: Clones that contracted clustered mainly in CM and EM if CD4+ and in EMRA if CD8+. Pre-infection memory already had some responding clones, implying cross-reactive memory joined.

This clonotype came up a few times. Its specificity is not known. TCRdb independently ran MiXCR on the 5' RACE reads; one entry per CDR3 protein. There are some 310,000 distinct CDR3 sequences in the sample; 20% to 25% occur only once, and 21% lies in the top ten. The V and J ends lost 7 bases and 2 bases, in that order; junction bases with no gene match: 3. CDR3 size: 13 residues. This TCR came from a young man who had mild COVID-19 (a few samples of this study predate the infection). Cell type and time point are not known. Sequenced input: PBMCs or a T cell subset sorted from them (not recorded which). The chain has TRBV12-3 or TRBV12-4 and TRBJ1-2; 8 bases match TRBD1. The CDR3 DNA reads as TGTGCCAGCACCCGGGACAGGAACTATGGCTACACCTTC. Amino acids: CASTRDRNYGYTF.